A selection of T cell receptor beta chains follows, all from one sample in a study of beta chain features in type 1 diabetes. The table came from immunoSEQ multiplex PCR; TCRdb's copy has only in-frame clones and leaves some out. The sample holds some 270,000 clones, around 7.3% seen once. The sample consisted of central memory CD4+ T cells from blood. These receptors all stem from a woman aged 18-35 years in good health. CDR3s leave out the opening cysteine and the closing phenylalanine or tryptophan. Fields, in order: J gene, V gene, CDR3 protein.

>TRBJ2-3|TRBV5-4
ASSLYRTDTQY
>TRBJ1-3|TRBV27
ASYSRVRNTIY
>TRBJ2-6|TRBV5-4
ASSLVSAGANVLT
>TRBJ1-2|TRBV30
AWTTRQGSSGYT
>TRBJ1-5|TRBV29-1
SVVGDSFNQPQH
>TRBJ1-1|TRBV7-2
ASSLAQHWNTEAF
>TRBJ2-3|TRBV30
AWSVNGRNTQY
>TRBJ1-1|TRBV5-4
ASSHLRGMNTEAF
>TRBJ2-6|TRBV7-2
ASSSPSGLGGANVLT
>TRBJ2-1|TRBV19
ASSIRLAGYNEQF
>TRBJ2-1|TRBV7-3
ASSPTGPGTSGYNEQF
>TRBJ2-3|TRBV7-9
ASSLTPSTGGPDTQY
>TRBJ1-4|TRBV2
ASRQNEKLF
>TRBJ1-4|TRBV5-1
ASSLGLTGEKLF
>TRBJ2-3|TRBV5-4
ASRRGGGDTDTQY
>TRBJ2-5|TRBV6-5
ASRHPQGGETQY
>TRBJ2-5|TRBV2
ASRLQETQY
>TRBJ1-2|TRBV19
ASSTFTRTVSGYT
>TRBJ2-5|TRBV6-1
ASSGDYQETQY
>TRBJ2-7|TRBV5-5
ASSQQGYEQY
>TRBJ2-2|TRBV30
AWSVISGGGELF
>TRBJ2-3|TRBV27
ASSRVGTDTQY
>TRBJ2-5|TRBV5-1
ASSLGQGARETQY
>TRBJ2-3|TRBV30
AGAGSTDTQY
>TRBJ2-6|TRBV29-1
SVDPDGANVLT
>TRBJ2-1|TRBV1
TSSLRDYEQF
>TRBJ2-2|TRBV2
ASSTLSGEFTGELF
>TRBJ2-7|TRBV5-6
ASSLTRGNSYEQY
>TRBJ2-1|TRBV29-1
SVEERLYEYNEQF
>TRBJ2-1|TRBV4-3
ASSQRGGQGDEQF
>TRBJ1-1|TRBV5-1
ASSPGTVEAF
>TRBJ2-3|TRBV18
ASSPSSTDTQY